The rows below give T cell receptor beta chains drawn from one sample of a study of blood T cell repertoires in COVID-19. Sequencing was performed with immunoSEQ multiplex PCR; in TCRdb, only in-frame clones are kept and a portion is missing. The sample shows roughly 250,000 clones, around nine tenths of them seen only once. The sequencing input was peripheral blood. The source is a woman aged 40 to 55 who had recovered from COVID-19. Both conserved end residues are part of each CDR3. D genes are given only for firm matches. Expanded clones get a size class; other rows say once, few or many, or leave the size out.

v_gene: TRBV2; j_gene: TRBJ2-7; abundance: NA; d_gene: TRBD2; CDR3aa: CASSEPSGRSYEQYF; CDR3nt: TGTGCCAGCAGTGAGCCTAGCGGACGCTCCTACGAGCAGTACTTC
v_gene: TRBV7-2; j_gene: TRBJ2-2; abundance: NA; d_gene: TRBD1; CDR3aa: CASSLERQGAGELFF; CDR3nt: TGTGCCAGCAGCTTAGAGCGGCAGGGGGCTGGGGAGCTGTTTTTT
v_gene: TRBV7-9; j_gene: TRBJ2-1; abundance: NA; d_gene: TRBD1; CDR3aa: CASSLASRGEQFF; CDR3nt: TGTGCCAGCAGCTTGGCCTCCAGGGGGGAGCAGTTCTTC
v_gene: TRBV7-2; j_gene: TRBJ2-5; abundance: once; d_gene: TRBD2; CDR3aa: CASSLGGGGAQKTQYF; CDR3nt: TGTGCCAGCAGCTTAGGAGGCGGGGGGGCCCAGAAGACCCAGTACTTC
v_gene: TRBV5-4; j_gene: TRBJ2-5; abundance: NA; d_gene: TRBD1; CDR3aa: CASSPRDRQETQYF; CDR3nt: TGTGCCAGCAGCCCCCGGGACAGACAAGAGACCCAGTACTTC
v_gene: TRBV19; j_gene: TRBJ2-4; abundance: NA; d_gene: NA; CDR3aa: CASSPLGGIQYF; CDR3nt: TGTGCCAGTAGTCCTCTAGGGGGCATTCAGTACTTC
v_gene: TRBV4-2; j_gene: TRBJ2-1; abundance: many; d_gene: TRBD1; CDR3aa: CASSQAGQGSYNEQFF; CDR3nt: TGTGCCAGCAGCCAAGCGGGACAGGGGTCCTACAATGAGCAGTTCTTC
v_gene: TRBV6-1; j_gene: TRBJ1-4; abundance: NA; d_gene: NA; CDR3aa: CASSEALGTGNEKLFF; CDR3nt: TGTGCCAGCAGTGAAGCGCTCGGGACTGGTAATGAAAAACTGTTTTTT
v_gene: TRBV11-2; j_gene: TRBJ2-7; abundance: NA; d_gene: TRBD1; CDR3aa: CASSLRTGGPQEQYF; CDR3nt: TGTGCCAGCAGTTTAAGGACAGGGGGCCCTCAAGAGCAGTACTTC
v_gene: TRBV6-2/TRBV6-3; j_gene: TRBJ2-1; abundance: NA; d_gene: TRBD2; CDR3aa: CASSYFVAGAQNEQFF; CDR3nt: TGTGCCAGCAGTTACTTCGTTGCGGGAGCGCAAAATGAGCAGTTCTTC
v_gene: TRBV19; j_gene: TRBJ1-2; abundance: few; d_gene: NA; CDR3aa: CASRRLGYGYTF; CDR3nt: TGTGCCAGTAGGAGACTCGGCTATGGCTACACCTTC
v_gene: TRBV5-1; j_gene: TRBJ1-2; abundance: NA; d_gene: NA; CDR3aa: CASKSERGTYGYTF; CDR3nt: TGCGCCAGCAAGAGCGAGCGGGGTACCTATGGCTACACCTTC
v_gene: TRBV5-6; j_gene: TRBJ2-5; abundance: NA; d_gene: TRBD1; CDR3aa: CASSPIGTGEETQYF; CDR3nt: TGTGCCAGCAGTCCTATTGGGACAGGCGAGGAGACCCAGTACTTC
v_gene: TRBV30; j_gene: TRBJ1-4; abundance: NA; d_gene: NA; CDR3aa: CAWRIRHGGNKLFF; CDR3nt: TGTGCCTGGAGAATAAGGCACGGGGGGAATAAACTGTTTTTT
v_gene: TRBV19; j_gene: TRBJ1-2; abundance: NA; d_gene: TRBD1; CDR3aa: CASSTRGQIAYGYTF; CDR3nt: TGTGCCAGTAGTACTAGGGGACAGATCGCCTATGGCTACACCTTC
v_gene: TRBV6-5; j_gene: TRBJ2-5; abundance: NA; d_gene: TRBD1; CDR3aa: CASSFRGHETQYF; CDR3nt: TGTGCCAGCAGTTTCAGGGGGCACGAGACCCAGTACTTC
v_gene: TRBV19; j_gene: TRBJ2-3; abundance: NA; d_gene: TRBD1; CDR3aa: CASRTVRTGSTDTQYF; CDR3nt: TGTGCCAGTAGGACGGTACGGACAGGGAGCACAGATACGCAGTATTTT
v_gene: TRBV7-9; j_gene: TRBJ2-7; abundance: NA; d_gene: TRBD1; CDR3aa: CASSRTGTYEQYF; CDR3nt: TGTGCCAGCAGCCGGACAGGGACCTACGAGCAGTACTTC
v_gene: TRBV3-1/TRBV3-2; j_gene: TRBJ2-1; abundance: NA; d_gene: TRBD2; CDR3aa: CASSQEYATSGEQFF; CDR3nt: TGTGCCAGCAGCCAAGAATACGCGACTAGCGGTGAGCAGTTCTTC
v_gene: TRBV11-3; j_gene: TRBJ2-5; abundance: NA; d_gene: NA; CDR3aa: CASSFGPGDPRETQYF; CDR3nt: TGTGCCAGCAGCTTCGGCCCGGGAGATCCGAGAGAGACCCAGTACTTC
v_gene: TRBV27; j_gene: TRBJ1-5; abundance: NA; d_gene: TRBD1; CDR3aa: CASSRTGGQPQHF; CDR3nt: TGTGCCAGCAGTCGGACAGGTGGGCAGCCCCAGCATTTT
v_gene: TRBV12-3/TRBV12-4; j_gene: TRBJ2-1; abundance: NA; d_gene: TRBD1; CDR3aa: CASSPDRGTQFF; CDR3nt: TGTGCCAGCAGTCCGGACAGGGGAACGCAGTTCTTC
v_gene: TRBV6-5; j_gene: TRBJ2-7; abundance: NA; d_gene: TRBD2; CDR3aa: CASSYPRLAGGYEQYF; CDR3nt: TGTGCCAGCAGTTACCCGAGACTAGCGGGGGGCTACGAGCAGTACTTC
v_gene: TRBV7-9; j_gene: TRBJ2-2; abundance: NA; d_gene: TRBD1; CDR3aa: CASSWRTDRSVDTGELFF; CDR3nt: TGTGCCAGCAGCTGGAGAACGGACAGGAGTGTGGACACCGGGGAGCTGTTTTTT
v_gene: TRBV7-9; j_gene: TRBJ2-4; abundance: NA; d_gene: TRBD1; CDR3aa: CASSFSGGRGAKNIQYF; CDR3nt: TGTGCCAGCAGCTTCTCAGGGGGACGTGGAGCCAAAAACATTCAGTACTTC
v_gene: TRBV19; j_gene: TRBJ2-7; abundance: NA; d_gene: TRBD2; CDR3aa: CASSWGGEQYF; CDR3nt: TGTGCCAGTAGTTGGGGAGGGGAGCAGTACTTC
v_gene: TRBV19; j_gene: TRBJ2-5; abundance: NA; d_gene: NA; CDR3aa: CASSIAIRGETQYF; CDR3nt: TGTGCCAGTAGTATTGCTATCCGGGGGGAGACCCAGTACTTC
v_gene: TRBV30; j_gene: TRBJ1-2; abundance: once; d_gene: NA; CDR3aa: CAWSVRGGGYTF; CDR3nt: TGTGCCTGGAGTGTAAGGGGTGGGGGCTACACCTTC
v_gene: TRBV7-2; j_gene: TRBJ2-3; abundance: NA; d_gene: TRBD2; CDR3aa: CASSLHSGKPTDTQYF; CDR3nt: TGTGCCAGCAGCTTACATAGCGGGAAGCCCACAGATACGCAGTATTTT
v_gene: TRBV18; j_gene: TRBJ1-5; abundance: NA; d_gene: TRBD1; CDR3aa: CASSRTGGDQPQHF; CDR3nt: TGTGCCAGCTCAAGGACAGGGGGTGATCAGCCCCAGCATTTT
v_gene: TRBV6-5; j_gene: TRBJ2-7; abundance: NA; d_gene: TRBD1; CDR3aa: CASSYATGGSYEQYF; CDR3nt: TGTGCCAGCAGTTACGCGACAGGGGGCTCTTACGAGCAGTACTTC
v_gene: TRBV4-1; j_gene: TRBJ1-1; abundance: few; d_gene: NA; CDR3aa: CASSQPITNTEAFF; CDR3nt: TGCGCCAGCAGCCAGCCTATCACGAACACTGAAGCTTTCTTT
v_gene: TRBV12-3/TRBV12-4; j_gene: TRBJ2-7; abundance: few; d_gene: TRBD2; CDR3aa: CASSPTSGGEQYF; CDR3nt: TGTGCCAGCAGTCCCACTAGCGGGGGAGAGCAGTACTTC
v_gene: TRBV24-1; j_gene: TRBJ1-5; abundance: NA; d_gene: NA; CDR3aa: CATSDTGRGGSNQPQHF; CDR3nt: TGTGCCACCAGTGATACGGGGCGGGGGGGCAGCAATCAGCCCCAGCATTTT
v_gene: TRBV7-8; j_gene: TRBJ1-5; abundance: NA; d_gene: NA; CDR3aa: CASSFSSGGNQPQHF; CDR3nt: TGTGCCAGCAGCTTCTCTAGCGGTGGCAATCAGCCCCAGCATTTT
v_gene: TRBV6-2/TRBV6-3; j_gene: TRBJ1-5; abundance: few; d_gene: NA; CDR3aa: CASSYSRQVYSNQPQHF; CDR3nt: TGTGCCAGCAGTTACTCGAGACAGGTATATAGCAATCAGCCCCAGCATTTT
v_gene: TRBV11-2; j_gene: TRBJ2-7; abundance: NA; d_gene: TRBD2; CDR3aa: CASSPHLAGPYEQYF; CDR3nt: TGTGCCAGCAGCCCCCACCTAGCGGGACCCTACGAGCAGTACTTC
v_gene: TRBV11-2; j_gene: TRBJ2-2; abundance: NA; d_gene: NA; CDR3aa: CASSLYRVLDTGELFF; CDR3nt: TGTGCCAGCAGCTTATATCGGGTGTTGGACACCGGGGAGCTGTTTTTT